The 18 T cell receptor beta chains listed next were all sequenced from one sample in a study of T cell changes during pregnancy in multiple sclerosis. TCRdb keeps only in-frame clones here, not all; method: immunoSEQ multiplex PCR. Of around 130,000 clones listed, roughly 92% are singletons. Material: peripheral blood, obtained before pregnancy. The source of these receptors is a female donor with multiple sclerosis, enrolled in a pregnancy study.

This clone was detected once. The chain links TRBV14 to TRBJ1-1, with TRBD1 matching 7 bases. V was clipped by 3 bases and J by 5 bases; unmatched bases: 12. This CDR3 comprises 16 residues. CDR1 is SGHDN, CDR2 FVKESK, per germline. This chain's CDR3 is CASSHPTGQRRTEAFF. CDR3 sequence (DNA): TGTGCCAGCAGCCACCCGACAGGGCAGAGGAGGACTGAAGCTTTCTTT.

The chain combines TRBV11-2 with TRBJ2-5; D gene ambiguous. Trimming shortened V by 0 bases and J by 2 bases, and 7 bases separated the two germline ends. CDR1 and CDR2 from the germline V gene are SGHAT and FQNNGV. This CDR3 is built from 14 residues. The CDR3 reads CASSLERAQETQYF. The CDR3, as DNA: TGTGCCAGCAGCTTAGAGAGAGCTCAAGAGACCCAGTACTTC.

The chain joins TRBV28 to TRBJ2-3, with 11 nucleotides matching TRBD2. Trimming removed 5 bases from V and 4 bases from J; junction bases left unmatched: 8. This CDR3 is built from 16 residues. Germline V lookup: CDR1 MDHEN, CDR2 SYDVKM. The CDR3 sequence is CASSPISGRAADTQYF. The CDR3 bases are TGTGCCAGCAGTCCCATTAGCGGGAGGGCCGCAGATACGCAGTATTTT.

The chain employs TRBV5-5 and TRBJ2-7, with a weak D call TRBD1 (6 bases). Looked up from germline, CDR1 is SGHKS and CDR2 is YYEKEE (reference sequence). The CDR3 spans 13 residues. Trimming removed 3 bases from V and 4 bases from J, with 11 bases in between. Written as DNA, the CDR3 is TGTGCCAGCAGCTATGTACAGGGTTACGAGCAGTACTTC. This gives the protein CASSYVQGYEQYF. Filled out from reference TRBV5-5 and TRBJ2-7, the complete variable domain reads DAGVTQSPTHLIKTRGQQVTLRCSPISGHKSVSWYQQVLGQGPQFIFQYYEKEERGRGNFPDRFSARQFPNYSSELNVNALLLGDSALYLCASSYVQGYEQYFGPGTRLTVT.

The chain recombines TRBV19 with TRBJ1-2; a possible D gene is TRBD1 (6 bases). Per germline, CDR1 LNHDA and CDR2 SQIVND (reference sequence). This CDR3 has 14 residues. The V gene lost 5 bases and the J gene lost 7 bases, with 17 bases spanning the gap. The CDR3 protein is CASSHRGGGGGYTF. DNA for the CDR3: TGTGCCAGTAGTCACAGAGGGGGTGGAGGTGGCTACACCTTC.

The gene calls are TRBV21-1 and TRBJ1-2. TRBV21-1 is classified as a pseudogene. This CDR3 has 16 residues. For the CDR3, the DNA is TGTGCCAGCAACTTGGCCTTCGGGGGGTCCGGCTATGGCTACACCTTC. Its protein product is CASNLAFGGSGYGYTF.

CDR3: CASSPRAGSSYNEQFF. CDR3 nucleotide sequence: TGTGCCAGCAGCCCTCGTGCCGGGAGTTCCTACAATGAGCAGTTCTTC. The chain recombines TRBV27 with TRBJ2-1; perhaps TRBD2 as D (6 bases). This CDR3 region has 16 residues. Germline V lookup: CDR1 MNHEY, CDR2 SMNVEV (reference sequence). Trimming left V 6 bases short and J 1 base short, with 16 bases between.

This sequence joins TRBV28 and TRBJ2-7; possibly TRBD1 for D (6 bases). The CDR3 has 14 residues. V lost 5 bases and J 5 bases, leaving 16 bases between the germline ends. Germline values: CDR1 MDHEN, CDR2 SYDVKM. The CDR3 region is CASSRDIPRDEQYF. As DNA, the CDR3 is TGTGCCAGCAGTAGGGACATCCCTCGGGACGAGCAGTACTTC.

The chain has TRBV9 and TRBJ2-7; maybe TRBD2 (6 bases). This CDR3 is 14 amino acids long. Trimming shortened V by 0 bases and J by 1 base, and 8 bases separated the two germline ends. Germline CDR1 SGDLS, CDR2 YYNGEE. CDR3 residues: CASSVGGVSYEQYF. The CDR3 region has the DNA TGTGCCAGCAGCGTAGGGGGGGTGTCCTACGAGCAGTACTTC.

DNA for the CDR3: TGTGCCAGCACCTCAGTACCGGGACAGGGTATGTTCTTC. Amino acids: CASTSVPGQGMFF. The V call is TRBV6-5, the J call TRBJ2-1, with 9 nucleotides matching TRBD1. CDR3 length: 13 amino acids. Germline V CDR1 and CDR2: MNHEY, SVGAGI. The junction had 13 bases not matched to a gene; V was cut back by 7 bases and J by 15 bases.

V gene TRBV19 combines with J gene TRBJ2-2, with TRBD2 as a possible D gene (5 bases). CDR3 length: 14 residues. Trimming cost V 7 bases and J 1 base, with 10 bases left between them. Germline V gene sequence: CDR1 LNHDA, CDR2 SQIVND (reference sequence). In DNA form, the CDR3 reads TGTGCCAGTACTCGGGGATGGAACACCGGGGAGCTGTTTTTT. Protein: CASTRGWNTGELFF.

This clone has just a few counts. The DNA for the CDR3 is TGCGCCAGCAGCTACAGGGTTGTGAGAGAACCCCTCCACTTT. Protein sequence: CASSYRVVREPLHF. The chain recombines TRBV10-1 with TRBJ1-6; tentative D call: TRBD1 (6 bases). V lost 6 bases and J lost 12, with 18 bases in between. The CDR3 totals 14 residues. Germline lookup yields CDR1 WNHNN and CDR2 SYGVQD (reference sequence).

The rearrangement joins TRBV6-5 to TRBJ1-2, with 9 bases matching TRBD1. The CDR3 is 14 residues long. The J segment lost 8 bases and the V segment lost 1 base, leaving 5 bases of the junction unmatched. From germline, CDR1 is MNHEY and CDR2 SVGAGI. Here the CDR3 reads CASSYLHRGRGYTF. In DNA form, the CDR3 reads TGTGCCAGCAGTTACTTGCACAGGGGGCGAGGCTACACCTTC.

The gene calls are TRBV2 and TRBJ1-1; 8 bases agree with TRBD1. Trimming removed 2 bases from V and 5 bases from J; junction bases left unmatched: 4. The CDR3 contains 14 residues. Germline lookup yields CDR1 SNHLY and CDR2 FYNNEI. In nucleotides, the CDR3 is TGTGCCAGCAGTGAACAGGGGGCTTGGACTGAAGCTTTCTTT. This codes for CASSEQGAWTEAFF.

The CDR3 coding sequence is TGTGCCAGTAGCATTGGAGTCGGACAATCTTTCAATCAGCCCCAGCATTTT. Its translation is CASSIGVGQSFNQPQHF. The V gene is TRBV19, the J gene TRBJ1-5; weak D call: TRBD1 (5 bases). Germline V CDR1 and CDR2: LNHDA, SQIVND (reference sequence). This CDR3 comprises 17 residues. The V end lost 6 bases, the J end lost 3 bases, and 21 bases lay between the germline ends.

The chain has TRBV5-6 and TRBJ2-7, with 7 positions matching TRBD1. Trimming at V came to 4 bases and at J to 3 bases, leaving 10 bases not matched to a gene. Germline V gene data show CDR1 as SGHDT and CDR2 as YYEEEE. The length of the CDR3 is 15 residues. CDR3 DNA sequence: TGTGCCAGCAGCCCCTTAGGGGGCGGCAGCTACGAGCAGTACTTC. It yields the protein CASSPLGGGSYEQYF.

The chain employs TRBV5-1 and TRBJ2-3; no reliable D call. CDR3 size: 14 residues. CDR1 is SGHRS, CDR2 YFSETQ, per germline. With 0 bases removed from V and 4 bases from J, the gap between germline ends came to 9 bases. CDR3 sequence: CASSLVISADTQYF. CDR3 in DNA: TGCGCCAGCAGCTTGGTTATTTCGGCAGATACGCAGTATTTT. Full variable domain (outside the CDR3, taken from reference TRBV5-1 and TRBJ2-3): KAGVTQTPRYLIKTRGQQVTLSCSPISGHRSVSWYQQTPGQGLQFLFEYFSETQRNKGNFPGRFSGRQFSNSRSEMNVSTLELGDSALYLCASSLVISADTQYFGPGTRLTVL.

This sequence joins TRBV5-6 and TRBJ2-2; D may be TRBD1 (5 bases). The V gene's germline CDR1 is SGHDT and CDR2 YYEEEE. This CDR3 spans 15 amino acids. Trimming removed 4 bases at V and 4 bases at J, with 14 bases between. DNA for the CDR3: TGTGCCAGCAGCCCCACGTTAGGGGCCACCGGGGAGCTGTTTTTT. Translating gives CASSPTLGATGELFF.